This T cell receptor beta chain is drawn from a study of blood T cell repertoires in COVID-19. Study overall: The United States, Italy and Spain provided the acute and convalescent COVID-19 samples. In each case, the material was cDNA or gDNA derived from T cells, B-cell-depleted T cells, or PBMCs.

Per the original data handling: It was from reference gene primer amplification that nucleated cell counts were estimated. This table comes from immunoSEQ multiplex PCR, and its TCRdb copy is limited to in-frame clones, with some not included. For V, J and clone size, that table is used; D and trimming come from the DNA. The table has roughly 200,000 clones, 83% seen once. With V trimmed by 4 bases and J by 4 bases, 6 bases remained unmatched. There are 14 residues in the CDR3. The germline V gene encodes CDR1 LNHDA and CDR2 SQIVND (reference sequence). This rearrangement joins TRBV19 to TRBJ2-7, with 8 bases aligning to TRBD2. Sequencing used peripheral blood. The clonotype was recovered from a man aged 40-49 years with active or convalescent COVID-19. The CDR3 sequence: CASSTAGGPYEQYF. The CDR3 coding sequence is TGTGCCAGTAGTACCGCGGGGGGACCATACGAGCAGTACTTC.